The source of this T cell receptor beta chain is a study of blood T cell repertoires in COVID-19 (dated by TCRdb to the early 2020s). Study-level background: The collaborator samples originated in the United States, Italy and Spain and spanned the acute and convalescent phases of COVID-19. The repertoires were made available in a free public database intended to serve as a resource for research on the immune response to SARS-CoV-2. The samples were drawn from two sources: the first 160 participants of the ongoing ImmuneRACE study, and 1,200 or so subjects contributed by 6 global collaborators. The material from the prospective study consisted of cDNA or gDNA derived from T cells, B-cell-depleted T cells, or PBMCs. HLA class I and class II types, where available, came from metadata supplied by the sample provider rather than from assay-based typing. The dataset comprised deeply sampled blood TCRbeta repertoires from subjects exposed to, actively infected with, or recovered from COVID-19. A de-identified subject ID, COVID-19 status, age in years and sex were almost always included in the sample metadata. The paper's findings and limits, for the study overall: The quantity of clinical and demographic metadata differed by source and by participant and was supplied without curation.

Regarding this clone: Its binding antigen is unknown. Base quality data are lacking; no much larger clone is found one base away.

CDR1 and CDR2 are drawn from the germline V gene: SGHTA, FQGNSA. Taken from cysteine to phenylalanine, the CDR3 has 17 residues. Solely the CDR3 DNA is kept, with 51 bases framed from the first base. The trim is 1 base for V and 4 bases for J, with a gap of 20 bases between the germline ends. The immunoSEQ Assay, a bias-controlled multiplex PCR, was used to amplify TCRbeta CDR3 regions from genomic DNA. The paper's data handling went like this. Within the assay, amplification of reference gene primers was used to estimate how many nucleated cells each sample contained. To quantify the absolute abundance of each unique TCRbeta CDR3 rearrangement, sequence reads were collapsed and filtered. For each sample, productive Simpson clonality was calculated as the square root of Simpson's diversity index across productive rearrangements. Held by TCRdb, this immuneACCESS table contains in-frame sequences only and omits some clones. Under half of the omission traces to an unresolved V gene where checked; the cause of the rest is unknown. The V and J calls and clone size come from that table; D and trimming were worked out from the DNA. The sample table lists 70,000 to 80,000 clones, roughly 90% of them with a count of one. The ten largest clonotypes hold about a sixth of the sample.

Collaborating institutions collected whole blood in K2EDTA tubes following their own protocols. For TCRbeta analysis, collaborator samples were shipped as frozen whole blood, as isolated PBMCs, or as DNA extracted from either sample type. The sequencing input was peripheral blood. The receptor was derived from a man aged 80 or over in a cohort sampled during active COVID-19. This chain joins TRBV7-2 to TRBJ2-7, and the D gene may be TRBD1, 6 bases matching. This receptor has the CDR3 CASSLGSTGARGYEQYF. The DNA sequence is as follows: TGTGCCAGCAGCTTAGGATCGACAGGAGCGAGGGGTTACGAGCAGTACTTC.